The 10 T cell receptor beta chains below come from one sample, sequenced in a study of shared clonotypes between healthy human individuals. Sequencing used immunoSEQ multiplex PCR; TCRdb keeps in-frame clones, though not all of them. The sample records some 2,100,000 clones, around 93% being singletons. The naive CD8 fraction comprised CD45RO-negative cells positively selected for CCR7 and excluded terminally differentiated effector memory CD45RA+ cells. Sequenced material: naive CD8+ T cells from PBMCs. Receptors originate from a man in his late teens or twenties in good health. Some clones in this sample may be carry-over from other donors' samples.

V is TRBV27 and J is TRBJ2-7, with 8 bases that match TRBD2. This CDR3 spans 14 amino acids. Germline V gene lookup returns CDR1 MNHEY and CDR2 SMNVEV (reference sequence). Unmatched junction bases numbered 7, after V lost 6 bases and J lost 3 bases. CDR3: CASRNAGGIYEQYF. The CDR3 region has the DNA TGTGCCAGCAGGAATGCGGGAGGTATCTACGAGCAGTACTTC.

The V call is TRBV5-6, the J call TRBJ1-1, with D possibly matching TRBD1 (5 bases). Germline assignment: CDR1 SGHDT and CDR2 YYEEEE. CDR3 length equals 14 residues. V dropped 0 bases and J dropped 5 bases, with 11 bases sitting between them. CDR3 DNA: TGTGCCAGCAGCTTGGGGCAGGGTAGGACTGAAGCTTTCTTT. Amino acids: CASSLGQGRTEAFF.

This clone was seen once. The chain couples TRBV30 to TRBJ2-1; D is possibly TRBD2 (5 bases). This CDR3 comprises 13 residues. The germline V gene encodes CDR1 GTSNPN and CDR2 SVGIG (reference sequence). V gave up 5 bases and J gave up 4 bases, with 12 bases separating them. The CDR3 nucleotides read TGTGCCTGGGAGGAGGTGCAGTACAATGAGCAGTTCTTC. Its translation is CAWEEVQYNEQFF.

The chain carries TRBV10-3 and TRBJ2-1, with 9 nucleotides matching TRBD2. The CDR3 sequence is 19 residues long. Trimming cost V 6 bases and J 4 bases; bases outside gene matches: 19. The germline CDR1 and CDR2 sequences are ENHRY and SYGVKD. For the CDR3, the DNA is TGTGCCATCAGGGAAAAAACTTTATCCGCTAGCGGGACATACAATGAGCAGTTCTTC. Translated: CAIREKTLSASGTYNEQFF.

This clone was observed once. This may stem from a read error, because a much larger clone lies one nucleotide away. This rearrangement joins TRBV25-1 to TRBJ1-4; D gene ambiguous. The CDR3 has 11 residues. In germline, CDR1 is MGHDK, CDR2 SYGVNS. Trimming removed 5 bases from V and 7 bases from J, with 5 bases in between. For the CDR3, the DNA is TGTGCCAGCAGTTTGGGTGAAAAACTGTTTTTT. This gives the protein CASSLGEKLFF.

The chain carries TRBV30 and TRBJ2-6; either TRBD1 or TRBD2 may supply D (5 bases each). The CDR3 is made up of 15 amino acids. Trimming cost V 1 base and J 3 bases, with 10 bases left between them. Germline lookup yields CDR1 GTSNPN and CDR2 SVGIG (reference sequence). The chain's CDR3 is CAWSGGWFGANVLTF. CDR3 bases: TGTGCCTGGAGTGGGGGGTGGTTTGGGGCCAACGTCCTGACTTTC.

The V call is TRBV27, the J call TRBJ1-4, with a weak D call TRBD1 (6 bases). V lost 5 bases, J lost 3 bases, and 13 bases lay in between. CDR3 size: 15 residues. The germline CDR1 and CDR2 sequences are MNHEY and SMNVEV (reference sequence). Here the CDR3 reads CASSPQGGANEKLFF. In nucleotides, the CDR3 is TGTGCCAGCAGTCCGCAAGGGGGAGCTAATGAAAAACTGTTTTTT. The full variable domain, in which reference TRBV27 and TRBJ1-4 provide the parts outside the CDR3, is EAQVTQNPRYLITVTGKKLTVTCSQNMNHEYMSWYRQDPGLGLRQIYYSMNVEVTDKGDVPEGYKVSRKEKRNFPLILESPSPNQTSLYFCASSPQGGANEKLFFGSGTQLSVL.

The chain has TRBV11-2 and TRBJ2-3; 8 nucleotides agree with TRBD2. Germline V gene lookup returns CDR1 SGHAT and CDR2 FQNNGV. Trimming at V came to 5 bases and at J to 3 bases, leaving 7 bases not matched to a gene. CDR3 length: 15 amino acids. CDR3 bases: TGTGCCAGCAGCGCAAGCGGGAGTTTTACAGATACGCAGTATTTT. Translated: CASSASGSFTDTQYF.

The chain recombines TRBV28 with TRBJ2-5, with a weak D call TRBD1 (6 bases). Trimming removed 3 bases from V and 4 bases from J, with 9 bases in between. CDR1 is MDHEN, CDR2 SYDVKM, per germline. This CDR3 region has 13 residues. For the CDR3, the DNA is TGTGCCAGCAGTTTTGGGGGCCGAGAGACCCAGTACTTC. This gives the protein CASSFGGRETQYF.

The J gene is TRBJ1-1, the V gene TRBV23-1; a weak D match, TRBD1 (5 bases). TRBV23-1 has ORF status, its function being uncertain. The CDR3 is made up of 19 amino acids. The ends were cut back, 3 bases at V and 1 base at J, with 24 bases in the middle. The CDR3 nucleotides read TGCGCCAGCAGTCACCCCTCTAGGAGGACACCCAAGGGGAACACTGAAGCTTTCTTT. It codes for CASSHPSRRTPKGNTEAFF.